The 27 T cell receptor beta chains below all came from one sample that was sequenced in a study of blood T cell repertoires in COVID-19. Repertoires were generated with immunoSEQ multiplex PCR, while TCRdb's copy carries only in-frame clones and drops some. The sample lists 90,000 to 120,000 clones, 84% occurring once. The sequenced material came from peripheral blood. The receptors originated from a human donor in a cohort sampled during active COVID-19.

The chain uses TRBV7-2 and TRBJ2-3; 8 bases agree with TRBD2. The CDR3 sequence is 17 residues long. Germline trimming cut 2 bases from V and 2 bases from J; bases unmatched to any gene: 9. Germline V lookup: CDR1 SGHTA, CDR2 FQGNSA. CDR3 in amino acids: CASSLSIAGLVTDTQYF. The CDR3 DNA reads as TGTGCCAGCAGCTTAAGTATAGCGGGGCTTGTCACAGATACGCAGTATTTT.

The chain combines TRBV7-2 with TRBJ2-1; D may be TRBD1 (5 bases). This CDR3 comprises 14 residues. V lost 5 bases, J lost 7 bases, and 15 bases lay in between. The germline CDR1 and CDR2 sequences are SGHTA and FQGNSA. CDR3 sequence (DNA): TGTGCCAGCAGCCCAGCAGGGTCTAGAAATGAGCAGTTCTTC. This sequence encodes CASSPAGSRNEQFF.

The rearrangement joins TRBV5-1 to TRBJ2-1; TRBD2 agrees at 8 bases. V trimming: 0 bases; J trimming: 8 bases; junction bases outside the gene matches: 10. The CDR3 totals 16 residues. In germline, CDR1 is SGHRS, CDR2 YFSETQ. The CDR3 DNA reads TGCGCCAGCAGCTTGGAAGCGGGAGCGAGCGGCGATGAGCAGTTCTTC. Encoded protein: CASSLEAGASGDEQFF.

The chain combines TRBV11-2 with TRBJ2-2; D call uncertain. The germline gives CDR1 SGHAT, CDR2 FQNNGV. V gave up 7 bases and J gave up 1 base, with 10 bases separating them. The CDR3 is 14 amino acids. CDR3 sequence (DNA): TGTGCCAGCACCCCGGCAGGGAACACCGGGGAGCTGTTTTTT. Translating gives CASTPAGNTGELFF.

This chain uses TRBV20-1 with TRBJ1-1; D is ambiguous. Trimming took off 5 bases at V and 0 bases at J, with 4 bases between the two ends. CDR3 length equals 11 residues. Germline V gives CDR1 DFQATT, CDR2 SNEGSKA (reference sequence). In DNA, the CDR3 is TGCAGTGCTTATTTGAACACTGAAGCTTTCTTT. It encodes CSAYLNTEAFF.

The chain links TRBV25-1 to TRBJ1-2; 9 bases match TRBD1. With V trimmed by 3 bases and J by 4 bases, 3 bases remained unmatched. This CDR3 comprises 14 residues. Germline V gene sequence: CDR1 MGHDK, CDR2 SYGVNS. CDR3 residues: CASSESGQGYGYTF. CDR3 bases: TGTGCCAGCAGTGAGTCGGGACAGGGCTATGGCTACACCTTC.

V usage is TRBV11-2 and J usage is TRBJ2-1, with a possible D match to TRBD1 (6 bases). V was clipped by 5 bases and J by 5 bases, with 13 bases between them. The V gene's germline CDR1 is SGHAT and CDR2 FQNNGV. The CDR3 extends over 14 amino acids. The CDR3: CASSLRDTNNEQFF. The CDR3 DNA reads TGTGCCAGCAGCCTCCGGGACACCAACAATGAGCAGTTCTTC.

The chain recombines TRBV19 with TRBJ2-7; the D gene is possibly TRBD2 (6 bases). V lost 4 bases, J lost 2 bases, and 9 bases lay in between. The CDR3 totals 13 residues. Germline-derived CDR1 and CDR2 are LNHDA and SQIVND (reference sequence). CDR3 region: CASSTGVPYEQYF. CDR3 bases: TGTGCCAGTAGTACGGGGGTCCCCTACGAGCAGTACTTC.

The CDR3 DNA reads as TGTGCCAGCAGCCAGGGGAGCTTCGAAGCTTTCTTT. This sequence encodes CASSQGSFEAFF. The genes are TRBV3-1 (or the pseudogene TRBV3-2) and TRBJ1-1; D remains ambiguous. The germline V gene encodes CDR1 LGHDT and CDR2 YNNKEL (reference sequence). Trimming stripped 3 bases from V and 8 bases from J, with 10 bases between. The CDR3 totals 12 residues.

The V call is TRBV19, the J call TRBJ2-2; 10 bases fit TRBD2. This CDR3 spans 19 amino acids. Trimming took 0 bases from V and 4 from J; bases not matched to a gene: 11. Germline lookup yields CDR1 LNHDA and CDR2 SQIVND (reference sequence). The CDR3 protein is CASSIETRGLAGVTGELFF. The CDR3 DNA reads as TGTGCCAGTAGTATAGAAACCCGGGGCCTAGCGGGAGTCACCGGGGAGCTGTTTTTT.

The chain carries TRBV6-5 and TRBJ1-4; tentative D call: TRBD1 (6 bases). V was shortened by 2 bases and J by 17 bases, with 18 bases between the two germline ends. The CDR3 contains 13 residues. Germline values: CDR1 MNHEY, CDR2 SVGAGI. The chain's CDR3 is CASSYGWLRGGFF. CDR3 nucleotide sequence: TGTGCCAGCAGTTACGGGTGGCTCAGGGGTGGTTTTTTT.

The chain links TRBV7-2 to TRBJ1-1, with D unresolved. V was pared by 3 bases and J by 2 bases, with 13 bases between. Per the germline V gene, CDR1 is SGHTA and CDR2 is FQGNSA. This CDR3 is 15 amino acids long. In DNA form, the CDR3 reads TGTGCCAGCAGCTTTTTTCCCAACTCTAACACTGAAGCTTTCTTT. Translating it yields CASSFFPNSNTEAFF.

The V and J genes are TRBV7-7 and TRBJ2-3, with D possibly being TRBD2 (5 bases). This CDR3 is built from 15 residues. V lost 1 base to trimming and J lost 1 base, with 9 bases between them. Germline-derived CDR1 and CDR2 are SSHAT and FNYEAQ (reference sequence). The CDR3 DNA sequence: TGTGCCAGCAGCTTAGGAGGGCTCGGCACAGATACGCAGTATTTT. Translation gives CASSLGGLGTDTQYF.

The chain joins TRBV18 to TRBJ2-5, with 8 bases fitting TRBD1. The V gene end was trimmed by 3 bases and the J gene end by 5 bases; junction bases not matched to a gene: 5. In germline, CDR1 is KGHSH, CDR2 LQKENI. CDR3 length equals 14 residues. The CDR3, as DNA: TGTGCCAGCTCACCGCAGGGGGCTGGGGAGACCCAGTACTTC. It is translated as CASSPQGAGETQYF. Filled out from reference TRBV18 and TRBJ2-5, the complete variable domain reads NAGVMQNPRHLVRRRGQEARLRCSPMKGHSHVYWYRQLPEEGLKFMVYLQKENIIDESGMPKERFSAEFPKEGPSILRIQQVVRGDSAAYFCASSPQGAGETQYFGPGTRLLVL.

J is TRBJ1-4 and V is TRBV19, with a possible D match to TRBD1 (5 bases). V lost 4 bases and J lost 10, with 19 bases in between. CDR1 is LNHDA and CDR2 is SQIVND in the germline V gene (reference sequence). CDR3 length: 15 residues. The CDR3 protein is CASSTMTAGDGKLFF. In DNA, the CDR3 is TGTGCCAGTAGTACCATGACAGCGGGGGATGGAAAACTGTTTTTT.

The rearrangement joins TRBV6-2 or TRBV6-3 to TRBJ1-1; 7 positions match TRBD1. The J segment lost 0 bases and the V segment lost 2 bases, leaving 0 bases of the junction unmatched. The CDR3 consists of 14 residues. Germline V CDR1 and CDR2: MNHEY, SVGEGT. This chain's CDR3 is CASSYGTVNTEAFF. Written as DNA, the CDR3 is TGTGCCAGCAGTTACGGGACAGTGAACACTGAAGCTTTCTTT.

V usage is TRBV6-5 and J usage is TRBJ2-7; 10 bases match TRBD1. The CDR3 length is 15 residues. J lost 3 bases, V lost 5 bases, and 7 bases had no gene match. CDR1 is MNHEY, CDR2 SVGAGI, per germline. Written as DNA, the CDR3 is TGTGCCAGCAGTCGAACGGGACAGGGGAACTACGAGCAGTACTTC. Amino acid sequence: CASSRTGQGNYEQYF.

V is TRBV18 and J is TRBJ2-5, with 7 bases lining up with TRBD1. CDR1 and CDR2 from the germline V gene are KGHSH and LQKENI. The CDR3 runs 12 residues. The V segment lost 6 bases and the J segment 6 bases; nucleotides outside the gene matches: 4. The DNA for the CDR3 is TGTGCCAGCTCTCGACAGGGAAAGACCCAGTACTTC. Encoded protein: CASSRQGKTQYF. Combining the CDR3 with reference TRBV18 and TRBJ2-5 gives the whole variable domain NAGVMQNPRHLVRRRGQEARLRCSPMKGHSHVYWYRQLPEEGLKFMVYLQKENIIDESGMPKERFSAEFPKEGPSILRIQQVVRGDSAAYFCASSRQGKTQYFGPGTRLLVL.

V and J are TRBV5-4 and TRBJ1-1, with D possibly matching TRBD1 (5 bases). The V and J ends lost 4 bases and 1 base respectively, with 17 bases between them. Per the germline V gene, CDR1 is SGHNT and CDR2 is YYREEE (reference sequence). The CDR3 sequence is 16 residues long. The CDR3 DNA follows: TGTGCCAGCAGCCCTGGGGGGGAGTTGGGGAACACTGAAGCTTTCTTT. This sequence encodes CASSPGGELGNTEAFF. Combining the CDR3 with reference TRBV5-4 and TRBJ1-1 gives the whole variable domain ETGVTQSPTHLIKTRGQQVTLRCSSQSGHNTVSWYQQALGQGPQFIFQYYREEENGRGNFPPRFSGLQFPNYSSELNVNALELDDSALYLCASSPGGELGNTEAFFGQGTRLTVV.

This clone was counted once. V is TRBV6-5 and J is TRBJ2-6, with D maybe TRBD2 (6 bases). The V gene lost 6 bases and the J gene lost 0 bases, with 9 bases spanning the gap. CDR1 MNHEY and CDR2 SVGAGI come from the germline V gene. There are 15 residues in the CDR3. CDR3 sequence: CASRDYFSGANVLTF. The DNA of the CDR3 is TGTGCCAGCAGGGACTACTTCTCTGGGGCCAACGTCCTGACTTTC.

Written as DNA, the CDR3 is TGCGCCAGCAGCTTGGTCGCCAGGGGGGTCGGCGAGCAGTTCTTC. Its translation is CASSLVARGVGEQFF. J is TRBJ2-1 and V is TRBV5-1, with a weak D call TRBD1 (7 bases). Germline V gene data show CDR1 as SGHRS and CDR2 as YFSETQ. V lost 0 bases to trimming and J lost 10 bases, with 17 bases between them. This CDR3 spans 15 amino acids.

The rearrangement joins TRBV25-1 to TRBJ2-1; TRBD2 aligns across 12 bases. Germline V gene sequence: CDR1 MGHDK, CDR2 SYGVNS. The CDR3 is 15 amino acids. Trimming cost V 1 base and J 9 bases; bases outside gene matches: 4. The DNA of the CDR3 is TGTGCCAGCAGTGAATGGGCTAGCGGGAGGGGTGAGCAGTTCTTC. Translated: CASSEWASGRGEQFF.

The chain recombines TRBV24-1 with TRBJ2-3; 9 positions match TRBD2. CDR1 is KGHDR, CDR2 SFDVKD, per germline. The V and J ends lost 6 bases and 2 bases, in that order; junction bases with no gene match: 17. The CDR3 covers 19 residues. CDR3 amino acids: CATSTRSGTSRSFTDTQYF. The CDR3 nucleotides read TGTGCCACCAGTACAAGATCCGGGACTAGCAGAAGTTTCACAGATACGCAGTATTTT.

V gene TRBV6-5 combines with J gene TRBJ1-2, with D possibly TRBD1 on 6 matching bases. V lost 6 bases to trimming and J lost 5 bases, with 10 bases between them. CDR3 length: 12 residues. Germline V gene sequence: CDR1 MNHEY, CDR2 SVGAGI. CDR3 nucleotide sequence: TGTGCCAGCAGGGGACAAGAGTATGGCTACACCTTC. It yields the protein CASRGQEYGYTF.

The chain has TRBV6-5 and TRBJ1-4; unclear D gene. The V end was cut by 3 bases, the J end by 4 bases, with 9 bases between. The V gene's germline CDR1 is MNHEY and CDR2 SVGAGI. CDR3 length: 14 residues. The CDR3 DNA sequence: TGTGCCAGCAGTTATCGCAGATATAATGAAAAACTGTTTTTT. It yields the protein CASSYRRYNEKLFF.

The V and J genes are TRBV7-9 and TRBJ2-4; D gene unclear. This CDR3 contains 15 residues. The germline gives CDR1 SEHNR, CDR2 FQNEAQ (reference sequence). Trimming stripped 3 bases from V and 0 bases from J, with 9 bases between. In DNA, the CDR3 is TGTGCCAGCAGCTTTCCGACGGGAGCCAAAAACATTCAGTACTTC. This gives the protein CASSFPTGAKNIQYF.

V is TRBV5-4 and J is TRBJ1-6; TRBD1 agrees at 7 bases. The V gene end was trimmed by 4 bases and the J gene end by 8 bases; junction bases not matched to a gene: 9. The CDR3 runs to 15 residues. CDR1 is SGHNT, CDR2 YYREEE, per germline (reference sequence). The CDR3: CASSLDRDVDSPLHF. In DNA, the CDR3 is TGTGCCAGCAGCCTCGACAGGGATGTAGATTCACCCCTCCACTTT.